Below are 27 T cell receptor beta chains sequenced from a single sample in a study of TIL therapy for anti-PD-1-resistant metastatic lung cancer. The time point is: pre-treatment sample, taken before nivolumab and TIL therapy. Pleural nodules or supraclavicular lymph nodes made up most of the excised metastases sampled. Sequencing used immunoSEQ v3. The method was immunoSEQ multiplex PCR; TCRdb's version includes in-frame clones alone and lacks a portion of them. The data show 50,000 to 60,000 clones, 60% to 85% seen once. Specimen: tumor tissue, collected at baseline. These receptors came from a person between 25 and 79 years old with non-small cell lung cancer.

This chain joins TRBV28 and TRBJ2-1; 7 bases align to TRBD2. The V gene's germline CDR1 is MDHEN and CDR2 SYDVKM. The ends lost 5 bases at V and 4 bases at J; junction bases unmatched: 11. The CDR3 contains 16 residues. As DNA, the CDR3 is TGTGCCAGCAGTCCTCAGCGGGGCCGGGGGTACAATGAGCAGTTCTTC. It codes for CASSPQRGRGYNEQFF.

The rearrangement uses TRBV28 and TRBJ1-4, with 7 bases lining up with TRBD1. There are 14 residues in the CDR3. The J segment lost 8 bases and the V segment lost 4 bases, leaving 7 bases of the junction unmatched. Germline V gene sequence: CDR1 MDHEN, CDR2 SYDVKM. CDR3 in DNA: TGTGCCAGCAGTTCGACAGGGCGGCGAGAAAAACTGTTTTTT. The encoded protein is CASSSTGRREKLFF. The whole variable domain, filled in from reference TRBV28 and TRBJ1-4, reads DVKVTQSSRYLVKRTGEKVFLECVQDMDHENMFWYRQDPGLGLRLIYFSYDVKMKEKGDIPEGYSVSREKKERFSLILESASTNQTSMYLCASSSTGRREKLFFGSGTQLSVL.

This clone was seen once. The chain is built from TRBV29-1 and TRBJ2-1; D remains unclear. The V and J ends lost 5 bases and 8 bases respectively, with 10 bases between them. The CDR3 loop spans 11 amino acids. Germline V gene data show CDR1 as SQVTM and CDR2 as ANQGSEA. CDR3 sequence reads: CSVNFRDEQFF. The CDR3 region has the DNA TGCAGCGTTAACTTCCGGGATGAGCAGTTCTTC.

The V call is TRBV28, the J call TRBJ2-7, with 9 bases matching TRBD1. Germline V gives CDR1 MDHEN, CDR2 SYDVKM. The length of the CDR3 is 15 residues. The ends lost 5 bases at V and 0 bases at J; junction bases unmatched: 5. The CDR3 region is CASSEPGQGSYEQYF. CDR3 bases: TGTGCCAGCAGTGAGCCGGGACAGGGCTCCTACGAGCAGTACTTC.

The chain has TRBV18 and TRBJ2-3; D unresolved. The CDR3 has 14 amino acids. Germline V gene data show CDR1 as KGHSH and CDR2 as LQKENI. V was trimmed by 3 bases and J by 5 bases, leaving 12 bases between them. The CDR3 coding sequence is TGTGCCAGCTCACCCCAACGGGTGGGAGATACGCAGTATTTT. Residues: CASSPQRVGDTQYF. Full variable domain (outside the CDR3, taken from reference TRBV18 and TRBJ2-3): NAGVMQNPRHLVRRRGQEARLRCSPMKGHSHVYWYRQLPEEGLKFMVYLQKENIIDESGMPKERFSAEFPKEGPSILRIQQVVRGDSAAYFCASSPQRVGDTQYFGPGTRLTVL.

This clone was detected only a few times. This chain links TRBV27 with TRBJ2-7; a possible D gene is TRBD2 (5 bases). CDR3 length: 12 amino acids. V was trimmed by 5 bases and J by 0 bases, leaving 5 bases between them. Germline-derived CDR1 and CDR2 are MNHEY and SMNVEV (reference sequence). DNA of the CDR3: TGTGCCAGCAGTCGGGACTCCTACGAGCAGTACTTC. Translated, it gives CASSRDSYEQYF.

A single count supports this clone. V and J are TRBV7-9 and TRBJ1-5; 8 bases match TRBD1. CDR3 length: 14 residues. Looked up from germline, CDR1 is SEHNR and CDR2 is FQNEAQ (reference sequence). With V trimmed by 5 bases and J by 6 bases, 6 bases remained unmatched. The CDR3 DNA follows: TGTGCCAGCAGCAACGACAGGGGAGTTCAGCCCCAGCATTTT. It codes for CASSNDRGVQPQHF.

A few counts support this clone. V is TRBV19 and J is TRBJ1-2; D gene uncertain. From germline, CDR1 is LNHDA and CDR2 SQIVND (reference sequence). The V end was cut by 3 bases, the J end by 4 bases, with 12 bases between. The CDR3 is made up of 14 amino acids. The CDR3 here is CASSMGWRAYGYTF. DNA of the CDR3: TGTGCCAGTAGTATGGGGTGGAGGGCCTATGGCTACACCTTC. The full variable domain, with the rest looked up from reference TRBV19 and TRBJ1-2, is DGGITQSPKYLFRKEGQNVTLSCEQNLNHDAMYWYRQDPGQGLRLIYYSQIVNDFQKGDIAEGYSVSREKKESFPLTVTSAQKNPTAFYLCASSMGWRAYGYTFGSGTRLTVV.

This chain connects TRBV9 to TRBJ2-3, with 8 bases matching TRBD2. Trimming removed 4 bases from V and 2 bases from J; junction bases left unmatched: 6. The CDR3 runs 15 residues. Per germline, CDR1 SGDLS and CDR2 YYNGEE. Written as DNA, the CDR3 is TGTGCCAGCAGCTCCCAAGCGGGGGTCACAGATACGCAGTATTTT. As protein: CASSSQAGVTDTQYF.

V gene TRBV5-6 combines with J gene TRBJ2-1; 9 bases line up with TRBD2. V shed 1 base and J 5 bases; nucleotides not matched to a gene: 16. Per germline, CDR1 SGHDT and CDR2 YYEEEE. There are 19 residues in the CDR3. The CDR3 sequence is CASSLFEAGGLVVDNEQFF. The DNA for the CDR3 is TGTGCCAGCAGCTTGTTTGAGGCGGGGGGGCTGGTCGTCGACAATGAGCAGTTCTTC.

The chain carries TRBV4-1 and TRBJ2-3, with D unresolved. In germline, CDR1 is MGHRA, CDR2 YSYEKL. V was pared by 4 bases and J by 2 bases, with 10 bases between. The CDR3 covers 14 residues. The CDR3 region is CASSREDLTDTQYF. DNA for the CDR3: TGCGCCAGCAGCCGAGAGGACCTCACAGATACGCAGTATTTT.

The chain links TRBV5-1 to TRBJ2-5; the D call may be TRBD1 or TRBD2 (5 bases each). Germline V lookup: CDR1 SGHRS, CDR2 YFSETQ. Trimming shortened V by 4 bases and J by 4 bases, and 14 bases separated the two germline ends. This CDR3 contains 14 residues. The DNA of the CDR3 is TGCGCCAGCAGCCCGGACGGGACCCCAGAGACCCAGTACTTC. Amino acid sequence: CASSPDGTPETQYF. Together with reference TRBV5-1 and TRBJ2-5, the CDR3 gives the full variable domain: KAGVTQTPRYLIKTRGQQVTLSCSPISGHRSVSWYQQTPGQGLQFLFEYFSETQRNKGNFPGRFSGRQFSNSRSEMNVSTLELGDSALYLCASSPDGTPETQYFGPGTRLLVL.

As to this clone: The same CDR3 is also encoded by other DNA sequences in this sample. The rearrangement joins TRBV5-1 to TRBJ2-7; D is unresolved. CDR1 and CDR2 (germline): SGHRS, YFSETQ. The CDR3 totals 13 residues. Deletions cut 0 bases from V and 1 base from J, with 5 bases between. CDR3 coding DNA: TGCGCCAGCAGCTTGGCGGTATCCTACGAGCAGTACTTC. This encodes CASSLAVSYEQYF.

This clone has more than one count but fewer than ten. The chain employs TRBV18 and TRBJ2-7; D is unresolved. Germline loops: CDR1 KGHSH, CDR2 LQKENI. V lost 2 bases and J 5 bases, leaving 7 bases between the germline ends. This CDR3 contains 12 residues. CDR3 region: CASSPSHNEQYF. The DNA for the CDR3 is TGTGCCAGCTCACCATCACATAACGAGCAGTACTTC.

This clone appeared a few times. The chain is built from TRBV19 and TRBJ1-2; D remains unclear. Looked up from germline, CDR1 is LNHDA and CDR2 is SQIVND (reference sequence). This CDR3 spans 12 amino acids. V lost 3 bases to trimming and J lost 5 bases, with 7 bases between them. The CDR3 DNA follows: TGTGCCAGTAGTATGAGCAGTTATGGCTACACCTTC. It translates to CASSMSSYGYTF.

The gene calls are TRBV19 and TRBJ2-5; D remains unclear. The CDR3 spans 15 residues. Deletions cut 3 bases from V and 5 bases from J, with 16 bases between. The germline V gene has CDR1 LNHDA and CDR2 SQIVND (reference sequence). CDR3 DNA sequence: TGTGCCAGTAGTATCTCCGGACCCCGTTTGGAGACCCAGTACTTC. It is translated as CASSISGPRLETQYF.

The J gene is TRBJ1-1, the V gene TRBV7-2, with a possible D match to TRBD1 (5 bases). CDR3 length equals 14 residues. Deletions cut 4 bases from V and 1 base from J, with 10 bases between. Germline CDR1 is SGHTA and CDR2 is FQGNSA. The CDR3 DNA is TGTGCCAGCAGCTCAGATGGGGGGAACACTGAAGCTTTCTTT. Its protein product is CASSSDGGNTEAFF.

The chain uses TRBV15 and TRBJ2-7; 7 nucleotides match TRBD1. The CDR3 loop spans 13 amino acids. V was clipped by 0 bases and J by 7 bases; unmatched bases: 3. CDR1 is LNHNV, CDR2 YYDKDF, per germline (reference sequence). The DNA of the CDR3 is TGTGCCACCAGCAGAGAGAGGGGGCTAGAGCAGTACTTC. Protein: CATSRERGLEQYF.

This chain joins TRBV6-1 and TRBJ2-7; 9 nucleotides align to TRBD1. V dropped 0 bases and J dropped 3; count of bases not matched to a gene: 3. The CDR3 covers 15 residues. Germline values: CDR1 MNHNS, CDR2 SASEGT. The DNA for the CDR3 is TGTGCCAGCAGTGAAGCCGCGGGACAGGGCTACGAGCAGTACTTC. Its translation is CASSEAAGQGYEQYF.

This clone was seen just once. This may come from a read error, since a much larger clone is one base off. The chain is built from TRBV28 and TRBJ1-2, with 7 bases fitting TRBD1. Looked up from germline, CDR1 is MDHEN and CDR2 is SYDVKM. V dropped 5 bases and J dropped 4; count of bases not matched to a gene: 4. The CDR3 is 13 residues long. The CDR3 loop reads CASSPTGPYGYTF. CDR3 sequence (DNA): TGTGCCAGCAGTCCGACAGGGCCCTATGGCTACACCTTC.

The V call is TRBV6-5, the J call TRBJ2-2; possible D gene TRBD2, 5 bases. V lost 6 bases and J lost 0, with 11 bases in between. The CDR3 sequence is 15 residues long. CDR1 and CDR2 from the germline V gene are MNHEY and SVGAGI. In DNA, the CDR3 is TGTGCCAGCAGAGCGGACGGCCCGAACACCGGGGAGCTGTTTTTT. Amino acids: CASRADGPNTGELFF.

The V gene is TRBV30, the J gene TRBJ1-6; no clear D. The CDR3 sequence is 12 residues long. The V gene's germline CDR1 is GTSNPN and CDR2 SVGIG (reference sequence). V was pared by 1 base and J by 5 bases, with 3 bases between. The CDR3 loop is CAWSEDNSPLHF. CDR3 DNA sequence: TGTGCCTGGAGTGAAGATAATTCACCCCTCCACTTT.

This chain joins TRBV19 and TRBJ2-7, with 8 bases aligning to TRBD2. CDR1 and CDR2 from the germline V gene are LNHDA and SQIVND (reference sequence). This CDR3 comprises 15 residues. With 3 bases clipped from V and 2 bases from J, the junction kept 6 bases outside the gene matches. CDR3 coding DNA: TGTGCCAGTAGTATCGGGAGCGGGGGAACCTACGAGCAGTACTTC. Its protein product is CASSIGSGGTYEQYF.

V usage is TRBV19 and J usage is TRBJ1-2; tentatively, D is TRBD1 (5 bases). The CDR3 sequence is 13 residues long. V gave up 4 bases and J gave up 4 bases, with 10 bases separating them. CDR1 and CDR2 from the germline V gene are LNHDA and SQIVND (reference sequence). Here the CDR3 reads CASSRGLSYGYTF. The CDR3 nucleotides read TGTGCCAGTAGTAGGGGACTCAGCTATGGCTACACCTTC.

Here the CDR3 DNA reads TGTGCCAGCAGTTCGAGGACAGGTGCCAATCAGCCCCAGCATTTT. This sequence encodes CASSSRTGANQPQHF. The chain uses TRBV6-5 and TRBJ1-5; TRBD1 agrees at 7 bases. The CDR3 consists of 15 residues. Germline trimming cut 4 bases from V and 3 bases from J; bases unmatched to any gene: 6. CDR1 is MNHEY, CDR2 SVGAGI, per germline.

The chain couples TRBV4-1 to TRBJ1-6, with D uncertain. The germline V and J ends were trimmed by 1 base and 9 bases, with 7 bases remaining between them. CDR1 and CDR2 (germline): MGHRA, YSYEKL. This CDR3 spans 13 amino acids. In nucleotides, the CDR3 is TGCGCCAGCAGCCAAGGAGGGATTTCACCCCTCCACTTT. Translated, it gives CASSQGGISPLHF.

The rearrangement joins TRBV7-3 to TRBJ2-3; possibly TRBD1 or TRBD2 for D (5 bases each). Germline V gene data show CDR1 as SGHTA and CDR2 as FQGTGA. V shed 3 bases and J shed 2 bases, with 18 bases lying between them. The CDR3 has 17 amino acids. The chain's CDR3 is CASSFSRERGDTDTQYF. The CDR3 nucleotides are TGTGCCAGCAGCTTCTCCAGGGAAAGAGGGGACACAGATACGCAGTATTTT.